This T cell receptor (beta chain) was recovered during a study of control samples from healthy donors and cancer patients. Data came from immunoSEQ multiplex PCR; TCRdb stores just in-frame clones and leaves some out. The data hold some 66,000 clones, with over 75% observed a single time. This CDR3 spans 14 amino acids. Germline-derived CDR1 and CDR2 are SEHNR and FQNEAQ (reference sequence). V trimming: 10 bases; J trimming: 0 bases; junction bases outside the gene matches: 8. The chain recombines TRBV7-9 with TRBJ1-1, with TRBD1 matching over 7 bases. Sequences were obtained from blood. The sequence came from a man aged 35 to 55 in good health. CDR3 nucleotides: TGTGCCATCGAACCGGGACAGTTGAACACTGAAGCTTTCTTT. Amino acid sequence: CAIEPGQLNTEAFF. Full variable domain (missing parts from reference TRBV7-9 and TRBJ1-1): DTGVSQNPRHKITKRGQNVTFRCDPISEHNRLYWYRQTLGQGPEFLTYFQNEAQLEKSRLLSDRFSAERPKGSFSTLEIQRTEQGDSAMYLCAIEPGQLNTEAFFGQGTRLTVV.